Listed here is a single T cell receptor beta chain. This record belongs to a study of human T cells and chemical hapten exposure. The time point was: pre-sensitization, week 0. The treatment is: therapeutic diphenylcyclopropenone sensitization with weekly scalp DPC. One entry per CDR3 protein, called by TCRdb with MiXCR from the RACE reads. Found here are 300,000 to 400,000 distinct CDR3 sequences, more than 4.5% of them singletons; the top ten hold approximately 2.8%. The sample in question was whole blood, obtained in connection with sensitization to the hapten diphenylcyclopropenone (DPC). The source is a woman between 50 and 59 years old with alopecia areata. Some clones in this sample may be carry-over from other donors' samples.

CDR3 loop: CASNPAAGQETQYF. CDR3 bases: TGTGCCAGCAATCCAGCGGCAGGCCAAGAGACCCAGTACTTC. The chain employs TRBV2 and TRBJ2-5; perhaps TRBD2 as D (5 bases). V lost 7 bases, J lost 1 base, and 13 bases lay in between. The V gene's germline CDR1 is SNHLY and CDR2 FYNNEI. The CDR3 spans 14 residues.